This T cell receptor (beta chain) derives from a study of blood T cells in healthy people across ages. Study outcomes and limitations: Age brought a roughly linear fall in TCR beta diversity measured per million T cells.

A note on this clonotype: Antigen specificity is unknown.

The authors ran a second PCR of about 7 to 12 cycles using a sample-barcoded 5' primer and a J-beta primer mix. A template-switch adaptor with 12 random nucleotides tagged each cDNA molecule. A single record per CDR3 protein comes from TCRdb applying MiXCR to the 5' RACE reads. The sample has 1.5 million to 2 million distinct CDR3 sequences; about 28% are singletons. The V end was cut by 6 bases, the J end by 9 bases, with 17 bases between. In germline, CDR1 is MDHEN, CDR2 SYDVKM. The CDR3 totals 13 residues. Extraction yielded at least 5 micrograms of total RNA per sample. The receptor was derived from a woman in her twenties or thirties in good health. The rearrangement joins TRBV28 to TRBJ1-1, with D perhaps TRBD1 (5 bases). Sample: blood. CDR3 residues: CASSGVGGTKAFF. As DNA, the CDR3 is TGTGCCAGCAGCGGGGTGGGGGGAACTAAAGCTTTCTTT.